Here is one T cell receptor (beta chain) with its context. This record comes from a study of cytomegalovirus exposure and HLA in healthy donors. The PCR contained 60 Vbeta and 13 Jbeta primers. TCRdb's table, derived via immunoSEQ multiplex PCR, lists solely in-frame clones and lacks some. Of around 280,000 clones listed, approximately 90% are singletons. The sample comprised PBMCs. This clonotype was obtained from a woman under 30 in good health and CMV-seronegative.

The DNA of the CDR3 is TGTGCCAGCAGCGTAGGGGCCTTTAGCACAGATACGCAGTATTTT. It specifies CASSVGAFSTDTQYF. The rearrangement links TRBV14 to TRBJ2-3, with D possibly TRBD1 on 5 matching bases. Germline CDR1 is SGHDN and CDR2 is FVKESK. The CDR3 is 15 residues long. V lost 5 bases and J 0 bases, leaving 12 bases between the germline ends. The complete variable domain, with remaining parts taken from reference TRBV14 and TRBJ2-3, reads EAGVTQFPSHSVIEKGQTVTLRCDPISGHDNLYWYRRVMGKEIKFLLHFVKESKQDESGMPNNRFLAERTGGTYSTLKVQPAELEDSGVYFCASSVGAFSTDTQYFGPGTRLTVL.